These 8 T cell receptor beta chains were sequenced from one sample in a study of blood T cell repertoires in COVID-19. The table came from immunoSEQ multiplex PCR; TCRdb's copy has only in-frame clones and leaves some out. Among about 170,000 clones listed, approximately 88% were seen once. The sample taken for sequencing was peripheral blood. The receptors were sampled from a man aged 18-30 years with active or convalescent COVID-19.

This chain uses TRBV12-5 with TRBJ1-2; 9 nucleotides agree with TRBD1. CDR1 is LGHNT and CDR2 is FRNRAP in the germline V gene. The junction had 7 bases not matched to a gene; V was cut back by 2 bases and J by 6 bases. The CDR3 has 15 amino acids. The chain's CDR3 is CASGLWGTGSDGYTF. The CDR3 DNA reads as TGTGCTAGTGGTTTGTGGGGGACAGGGTCGGATGGCTACACCTTC.

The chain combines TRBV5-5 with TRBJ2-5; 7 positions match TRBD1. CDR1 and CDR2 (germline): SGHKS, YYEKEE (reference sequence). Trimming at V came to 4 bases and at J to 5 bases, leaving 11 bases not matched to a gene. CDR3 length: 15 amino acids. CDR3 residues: CASSGDRDLRETQYF. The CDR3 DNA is TGTGCCAGCAGCGGCGACAGGGATCTTAGGGAGACCCAGTACTTC.

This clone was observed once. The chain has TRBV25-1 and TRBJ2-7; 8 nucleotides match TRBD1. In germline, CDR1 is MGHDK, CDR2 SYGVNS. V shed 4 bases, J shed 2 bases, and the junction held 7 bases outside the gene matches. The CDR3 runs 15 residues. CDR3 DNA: TGTGCCAGCAGTGGGGGGACAGGTCAGCCCTACGAGCAGTACTTC. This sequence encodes CASSGGTGQPYEQYF.

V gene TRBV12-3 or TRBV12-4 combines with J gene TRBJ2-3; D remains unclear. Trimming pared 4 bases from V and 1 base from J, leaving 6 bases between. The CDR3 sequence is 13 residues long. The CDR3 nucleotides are TGTGCCAGCAGTTACACCCGCACAGATACGCAGTATTTT. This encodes CASSYTRTDTQYF.

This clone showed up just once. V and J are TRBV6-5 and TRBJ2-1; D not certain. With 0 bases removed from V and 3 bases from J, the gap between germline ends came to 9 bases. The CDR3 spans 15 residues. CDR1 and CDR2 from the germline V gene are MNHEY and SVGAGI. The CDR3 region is CASSYSMSNYNEQFF. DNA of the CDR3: TGTGCCAGCAGTTACTCGATGTCTAACTACAATGAGCAGTTCTTC.

The CDR3, as DNA: TGCGCCAGCAGCCAGCGGACAGCTGACAATGAGCAGTTCTTC. This encodes CASSQRTADNEQFF. The gene calls are TRBV4-1 and TRBJ2-1, with D perhaps matching TRBD1 (6 bases). The CDR3 consists of 14 residues. V was trimmed by 3 bases and J by 5 bases, leaving 11 bases between them. CDR1 is MGHRA and CDR2 is YSYEKL in the germline V gene.

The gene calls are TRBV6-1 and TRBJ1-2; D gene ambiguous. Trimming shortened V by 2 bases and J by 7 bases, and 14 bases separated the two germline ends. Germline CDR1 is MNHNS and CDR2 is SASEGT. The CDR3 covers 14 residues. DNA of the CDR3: TGTGCCAGCAGTGAATTGTACAGAGAGAGTGGCTACACCTTC. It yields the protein CASSELYRESGYTF.

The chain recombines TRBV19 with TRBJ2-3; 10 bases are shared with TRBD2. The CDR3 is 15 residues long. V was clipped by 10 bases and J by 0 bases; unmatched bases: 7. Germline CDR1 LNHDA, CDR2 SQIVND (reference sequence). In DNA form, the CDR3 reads TGTGCCACTGCCGGACTAGCGGTTAGCACAGATACGCAGTATTTT. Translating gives CATAGLAVSTDTQYF.